Included here is one T cell receptor (beta chain) sequence, with context. CDR3 length equals 13 residues. J gave up 7 bases and V 7 bases, and 6 bases lay outside the gene matches. Germline CDR1 and CDR2: SNHLY and FYNNEI. These data originate in a study of blood T cell repertoires in COVID-19. As for the study in general: Samples of COVID-19 (acute and convalescent) were obtained from the United States, Italy and Spain. Nucleic acid was either cDNA or gDNA, and it came from T cells, B-cell-depleted T cells, or PBMCs.

TCRdb's table, derived via immunoSEQ multiplex PCR, lists solely in-frame clones and lacks some. The sample has 9,000 to 10,000 clones; roughly 79% are singletons. Sequencing used peripheral blood. This TCR derives from a human donor in a cohort sampled during active COVID-19. The chain uses TRBV2 and TRBJ1-2; 10 nucleotides match TRBD1. The CDR3 coding sequence is TGTGCCAGCAATCGGGACAGGGGAACTGGCTACACCTTC. Residues: CASNRDRGTGYTF.